The 32 T cell receptor beta chains reported below all come from one sample, sequenced in a study of blood T cells in healthy people across ages. Together with a sample-barcoded 5' primer, a J-beta primer mix was included in a second PCR lasting about 7 to 11 cycles. TCRdb reanalysed the 5' RACE reads using MiXCR and keeps one entry per CDR3 protein. The sample includes around 990,000 distinct CDR3 sequences, more than 30% of them seen just once. The sequenced sample was blood. The source is a man younger than 35 in good health.

This clonotype was seen only a few times. This sequence joins TRBV7-9 and TRBJ1-4; TRBD1 aligns across 8 bases. With 5 bases clipped from V and 4 bases from J, the junction kept 3 bases outside the gene matches. The CDR3 loop spans 14 amino acids. Germline loops: CDR1 SEHNR, CDR2 FQNEAQ (reference sequence). The CDR3 sequence is CASSGQGLNEKLFF. The CDR3 DNA is TGTGCCAGCAGCGGACAGGGCCTTAATGAAAAACTGTTTTTT.

This clonotype came up a few times. The rearrangement joins TRBV9 to TRBJ2-1, with TRBD2 identical over 7 bases. V was clipped by 4 bases and J by 5 bases; unmatched bases: 9. Germline V gene data show CDR1 as SGDLS and CDR2 as YYNGEE. CDR3 size: 15 residues. The CDR3 protein is CASSLDPGGNNEQFF. CDR3 nucleotide sequence: TGTGCCAGCAGCCTAGACCCGGGAGGCAACAATGAGCAGTTCTTC.

In its sample, this clonotype was seen a few times. The chain joins TRBV20-1 to TRBJ1-5, with unresolved D. Germline-derived CDR1 and CDR2 are DFQATT and SNEGSKA (reference sequence). Trimming shortened V by 2 bases and J by 0 bases, and 8 bases separated the two germline ends. The CDR3 has 14 residues. The CDR3 sequence: CSARHSYSNQPQHF. The CDR3 DNA sequence: TGCAGTGCTAGACATAGTTATAGCAATCAGCCCCAGCATTTT.

This clonotype was seen more than once but under ten times. This may stem from a read error, because a much larger clone lies one nucleotide away. This chain links TRBV20-1 with TRBJ2-1; 9 bases fit TRBD1. J lost 8 bases, V lost 5 bases, and 13 bases had no gene match. In germline, CDR1 is DFQATT, CDR2 SNEGSKA (reference sequence). The CDR3 runs 15 residues. CDR3 sequence reads: CSALDAGTGSDEQFF. The CDR3 coding sequence is TGCAGTGCTCTCGATGCCGGGACAGGGAGCGATGAGCAGTTCTTC.

This clonotype showed up just a few times. The chain uses TRBV7-9 and TRBJ1-1, with unresolved D. The CDR3 has 16 amino acids. The V gene lost 5 bases and the J gene lost 2 bases, with 18 bases spanning the gap. The germline V gene has CDR1 SEHNR and CDR2 FQNEAQ (reference sequence). This CDR3 is CASSPPSPPSNTEAFF. For the CDR3, the DNA is TGTGCCAGCAGCCCACCTTCACCCCCTTCTAACACTGAAGCTTTCTTT. The full variable domain, rest sourced from reference TRBV7-9 and TRBJ1-1, is DTGVSQNPRHKITKRGQNVTFRCDPISEHNRLYWYRQTLGQGPEFLTYFQNEAQLEKSRLLSDRFSAERPKGSFSTLEIQRTEQGDSAMYLCASSPPSPPSNTEAFFGQGTRLTVV.

This clonotype appeared a few times. The rearrangement joins TRBV6-2 or TRBV6-3 to TRBJ2-5, with 15 bases identical to TRBD2. V trimming: 8 bases; J trimming: 0 bases; junction bases outside the gene matches: 1. CDR3 size: 15 residues. Germline V gene lookup returns CDR1 MNHEY and CDR2 SVGEGT. CDR3 amino acids: CASGLAGGHQETQYF. DNA for the CDR3: TGTGCCAGCGGACTAGCGGGGGGGCACCAAGAGACCCAGTACTTC.

As DNA, the CDR3 is TGTGCCAGCCGCCCCAGGGGTAATTCACCCCTCCACTTT. This translates into CASRPRGNSPLHF. The chain combines TRBV12-3 or TRBV12-4 with TRBJ1-6; the D gene is possibly TRBD1 (6 bases). The V end lost 8 bases, the J end lost 6 bases, and 11 bases lay between the germline ends. This CDR3 region has 13 residues.

The J gene is TRBJ2-1, the V gene TRBV14; 9 bases are shared with TRBD1. The CDR3 length is 15 residues. Germline V gene lookup returns CDR1 SGHDN and CDR2 FVKESK. After removal of 3 bases from V and 3 bases from J, the junction contained 3 bases not matched to a gene. CDR3 loop: CASSHTGGFYNEQFF. The CDR3 DNA reads TGTGCCAGCAGCCACACAGGGGGCTTCTACAATGAGCAGTTCTTC.

This clonotype has a handful of counts. The J gene is TRBJ2-3, the V gene TRBV6-1, with D unclear. The germline V and J ends were trimmed by 5 bases and 0 bases, with 9 bases remaining between them. Germline CDR1 MNHNS, CDR2 SASEGT. There are 14 residues in the CDR3. CDR3 in amino acids: CASSLLWSTDTQYF. In DNA form, the CDR3 reads TGTGCCAGCAGTCTTCTTTGGAGCACAGATACGCAGTATTTT.

The chain has TRBV4-1 and TRBJ2-1; D is ambiguous. V was clipped by 0 bases and J by 4 bases, with 13 bases between them. The CDR3 has 16 amino acids. Germline CDR1 and CDR2: MGHRA and YSYEKL. CDR3 DNA: TGCGCCAGCAGCCAAGATGGGCACAGAGAATACAATGAGCAGTTCTTC. Translated: CASSQDGHREYNEQFF.

This clonotype has a handful of counts. This rearrangement joins TRBV29-1 to TRBJ2-1, with 9 bases fitting TRBD1. The J segment lost 3 bases and the V segment lost 0 bases, leaving 9 bases of the junction unmatched. CDR1 and CDR2 (germline): SQVTM, ANQGSEA. CDR3 length: 17 residues. The CDR3 here is CSVEDPRTGGYYNEQFF. Here the CDR3 DNA reads TGCAGCGTTGAAGATCCGAGAACAGGGGGCTACTACAATGAGCAGTTCTTC.

Details on this clonotype: Mismatch with germline at one junction end may stem from a read error. The V call is TRBV6-5, the J call TRBJ1-2; 8 bases match TRBD1. The CDR3 sequence is 15 residues long. From germline, CDR1 is MNHEY and CDR2 SVGAGI. CDR3 nucleotides: TGTGCCAACAGTATATCCCAGGGGGCTGGCTATGGCTACACCTTC. It encodes CANSISQGAGYGYTF.

This clonotype was counted only a few times. The V gene is TRBV21-1, the J gene TRBJ2-3. TRBV21-1 is marked as a pseudogene. The CDR3 totals 13 residues. DNA of the CDR3: TGTGCCAGCAGCGCGGAAAACGCAGATACGCAGTATTTT. Protein: CASSAENADTQYF.

This rearrangement joins TRBV2 to TRBJ2-1, with D uncertain. Germline V gene data show CDR1 as SNHLY and CDR2 as FYNNEI. This CDR3 is built from 12 residues. The V and J ends lost 5 bases and 12 bases respectively, with 14 bases between them. The CDR3 nucleotides read TGTGCCAGCAGTCCTGCTCTAGGTGCGCAGTTCTTC. Translation: CASSPALGAQFF.

This clonotype was seen once. The chain uses TRBV5-1 and TRBJ1-2; TRBD1 might be the D (5 bases). Trimming cost V 0 bases and J 4 bases, with 13 bases left between them. The CDR3 sequence is 15 residues long. Germline CDR1 SGHRS, CDR2 YFSETQ. CDR3 loop: CASSLVEGTGYGYTF. The CDR3 region has the DNA TGCGCCAGCAGCTTGGTCGAGGGGACTGGCTATGGCTACACCTTC.

There are a few counts of this clonotype. At one boundary the junction diverges from the germline segment, which might be a read error. The chain has TRBV3-1 and TRBJ2-3, with TRBD2 matching over 8 bases. The germline CDR1 and CDR2 sequences are LGHDT and YNNKEL (reference sequence). The CDR3 consists of 19 residues. CDR3 DNA: TGTGCCAGCAGCCCCGTTCGGGGGCGGGGGGTTCTTGGCACGGATACGCAGTATTTT. The encoded protein is CASSPVRGRGVLGTDTQYF.

The chain has TRBV14 and TRBJ2-7; D is ambiguous. Germline lookup yields CDR1 SGHDN and CDR2 FVKESK. The CDR3 has 15 amino acids. Trimming pared 3 bases from V and 0 bases from J, leaving 12 bases between. In DNA, the CDR3 is TGTGCCAGCAGCCACCTGACACGAGGCTCCTACGAGCAGTACTTC. Translating it yields CASSHLTRGSYEQYF.

The genes are TRBV21-1 and TRBJ1-4; TRBD1, the D gene given by the table, was not confirmed from the DNA. TRBV21-1 is flagged as a pseudogene. This CDR3 region has 15 residues. Written as DNA, the CDR3 is TGTGCCAGCAGCCAATCTAAGGGGGTAAATGAAAAACTGTTTTTT. Protein product: CASSQSKGVNEKLFF.

The chain is built from TRBV9 and TRBJ2-1; no firm D call. Per the germline V gene, CDR1 is SGDLS and CDR2 is YYNGEE. V was cut by 3 bases and J by 7 bases, with 11 bases left in between. This CDR3 contains 13 residues. This CDR3 reads CASSAPVSNEQFF. CDR3 nucleotides: TGTGCCAGCAGCGCCCCGGTAAGTAATGAGCAGTTCTTC. The full variable domain, completed using reference TRBV9 and TRBJ2-1, is DSGVTQTPKHLITATGQRVTLRCSPRSGDLSVYWYQQSLDQGLQFLIQYYNGEERAKGNILERFSAQQFPDLHSELNLSSLELGDSALYFCASSAPVSNEQFFGPGTRLTVL.

This clonotype turned up a few times. The chain joins TRBV7-9 to TRBJ1-1; no firm D call. There are 15 residues in the CDR3. V dropped 1 base and J dropped 3 bases, with 12 bases sitting between them. Germline V gene sequence: CDR1 SEHNR, CDR2 FQNEAQ (reference sequence). The CDR3 region is CASSLEEGGHTEAFF. The CDR3, as DNA: TGTGCCAGCAGCTTAGAAGAGGGAGGGCACACTGAAGCTTTCTTT.

The table lists this clonotype with many counts. The chain uses TRBV12-3 or TRBV12-4 and TRBJ2-5, with D possibly being TRBD2 (5 bases). The CDR3 runs to 15 residues. Trimming pared 4 bases from V and 5 bases from J, leaving 17 bases between. As DNA, the CDR3 is TGTGCCAGCAGTTCTCCTAGCATTCTGGAGGAGACCCAGTACTTC. It yields the protein CASSSPSILEETQYF.

This clonotype showed up just a few times. The chain combines TRBV2 with TRBJ2-1; 7 bases line up with TRBD1. Germline-derived CDR1 and CDR2 are SNHLY and FYNNEI. V shed 10 bases and J 6 bases; nucleotides not matched to a gene: 12. The CDR3 length is 14 residues. The CDR3 protein is CAIPQGIIGNEQFF. The DNA for the CDR3 is TGTGCCATCCCACAGGGGATAATAGGCAATGAGCAGTTCTTC.

This chain links TRBV10-2 with TRBJ2-7; 8 bases agree with TRBD2. Gene TRBJ2-5 matches the end of the DNA better, so the J call may be wrong. The CDR3 extends over 18 amino acids. Germline values: CDR1 WSHSY, CDR2 SAAADI. CDR3 loop: CASSESPGSGSLEETQYF. The CDR3 region has the DNA TGCGCCAGCAGTGAGTCCCCAGGGAGCGGGAGTTTAGAAGAGACCCAGTACTTC.

This chain uses TRBV9 with TRBJ2-1; a weak D match, TRBD1 (5 bases). CDR3 length equals 14 residues. Trimming took off 0 bases at V and 5 bases at J, with 9 bases between the two ends. CDR1 and CDR2 (germline): SGDLS, YYNGEE. The DNA of the CDR3 is TGTGCCAGCAGCGTAGCCGCCAGGGACAATGAGCAGTTCTTC. It encodes CASSVAARDNEQFF.

This clonotype has a handful of counts. The genes are TRBV7-2 and TRBJ2-3; D uncertain. Between the trimmed V and J ends, which lost 3 bases and 1 base, there was a span of 11 bases. CDR1 and CDR2 from the germline V gene are SGHTA and FQGNSA. CDR3 size: 15 residues. The CDR3, as DNA: TGTGCCAGCAGCTTGAGCTATGCGGGCACAGATACGCAGTATTTT. Translation gives CASSLSYAGTDTQYF.

This clonotype was recorded many times. The rearrangement links TRBV4-3 to TRBJ1-4; no clear D gene. Germline V CDR1 and CDR2: LGHNA, YSLEER. The CDR3 sequence is 15 residues long. V lost 2 bases to trimming and J lost 8 bases, with 15 bases between them. In DNA, the CDR3 is TGCGCCAGCAGCCAAAACCCGGGGAGAGGGGAAAAACTGTTTTTT. This codes for CASSQNPGRGEKLFF.

For this clonotype: One end of the junction does not line up with germline, which may come from a read error. The rearrangement links TRBV7-7 to TRBJ2-1; a possible D gene is TRBD1 (5 bases). The CDR3 is 14 amino acids. Germline V gene sequence: CDR1 SSHAT, CDR2 FNYEAQ (reference sequence). DNA of the CDR3: TGTGCTAGCAGCTTAGGGGCTGGGGACAATGAGCAGTTCTTC. This encodes CASSLGAGDNEQFF.

V and J are TRBV20-1 and TRBJ1-2; D is unresolved. CDR1 is DFQATT, CDR2 SNEGSKA, per germline (reference sequence). CDR3 length: 13 residues. Trimming left V 0 bases short and J 8 bases short, with 13 bases between. The DNA for the CDR3 is TGCAGTGCTAGAGATTCGGGCGCGGTCGGCTACACCTTC. It codes for CSARDSGAVGYTF.

V and J are TRBV30 and TRBJ1-1, with 9 bases matching TRBD1. The CDR3 covers 13 residues. Germline lookup yields CDR1 GTSNPN and CDR2 SVGIG (reference sequence). Trimming removed 8 bases from V and 8 bases from J; junction bases left unmatched: 12. CDR3 coding DNA: TGTGCCGGAACCGGGACAGGGTTATTGGAAGCTTTCTTT. Translated: CAGTGTGLLEAFF.

This sequence joins TRBV3-1 and TRBJ2-1; the D gene is possibly TRBD2 (6 bases). Trimming pared 5 bases from V and 0 bases from J, leaving 23 bases between. Germline lookup yields CDR1 LGHDT and CDR2 YNNKEL (reference sequence). The CDR3 is 19 amino acids. CDR3 region: CASSTHEADYLSSYNEQFF. CDR3 nucleotide sequence: TGTGCCAGCAGCACCCACGAGGCGGACTACCTTAGCTCCTACAATGAGCAGTTCTTC.

This clonotype was counted between two and nine times. The chain couples TRBV6-5 to TRBJ2-1; 12 bases are a match to TRBD2. The CDR3 covers 15 residues. Trimming removed 4 bases from V and 8 bases from J; junction bases left unmatched: 6. CDR1 is MNHEY, CDR2 SVGAGI, per germline. The CDR3 loop is CASSWTSGALDEQFF. DNA for the CDR3: TGTGCCAGCAGTTGGACTAGCGGGGCTTTGGATGAGCAGTTCTTC.

The chain links TRBV2 to TRBJ1-2, with 7 nucleotides matching TRBD1. The germline V gene encodes CDR1 SNHLY and CDR2 FYNNEI. The junction had 7 bases not matched to a gene; V was cut back by 8 bases and J by 4 bases. CDR3 length: 13 residues. The CDR3 is CASGGRQGYGYTF. CDR3 in DNA: TGTGCCAGCGGAGGTCGACAGGGCTATGGCTACACCTTC.